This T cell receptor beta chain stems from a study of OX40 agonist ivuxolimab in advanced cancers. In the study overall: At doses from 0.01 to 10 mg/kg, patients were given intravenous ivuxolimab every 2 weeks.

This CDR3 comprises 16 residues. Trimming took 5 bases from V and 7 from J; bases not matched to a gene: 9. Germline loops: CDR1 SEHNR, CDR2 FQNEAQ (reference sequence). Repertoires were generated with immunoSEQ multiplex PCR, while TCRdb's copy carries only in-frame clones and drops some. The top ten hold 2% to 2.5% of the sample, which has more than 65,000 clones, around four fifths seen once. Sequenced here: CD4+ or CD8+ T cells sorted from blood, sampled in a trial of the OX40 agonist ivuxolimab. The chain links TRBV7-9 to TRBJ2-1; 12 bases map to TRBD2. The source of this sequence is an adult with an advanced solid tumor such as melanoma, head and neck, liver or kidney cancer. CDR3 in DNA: TGTGCCAGCAGCCCCCGGACTAGCGGGGTCTGGAATGAGCAGTTCTTC. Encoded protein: CASSPRTSGVWNEQFF.